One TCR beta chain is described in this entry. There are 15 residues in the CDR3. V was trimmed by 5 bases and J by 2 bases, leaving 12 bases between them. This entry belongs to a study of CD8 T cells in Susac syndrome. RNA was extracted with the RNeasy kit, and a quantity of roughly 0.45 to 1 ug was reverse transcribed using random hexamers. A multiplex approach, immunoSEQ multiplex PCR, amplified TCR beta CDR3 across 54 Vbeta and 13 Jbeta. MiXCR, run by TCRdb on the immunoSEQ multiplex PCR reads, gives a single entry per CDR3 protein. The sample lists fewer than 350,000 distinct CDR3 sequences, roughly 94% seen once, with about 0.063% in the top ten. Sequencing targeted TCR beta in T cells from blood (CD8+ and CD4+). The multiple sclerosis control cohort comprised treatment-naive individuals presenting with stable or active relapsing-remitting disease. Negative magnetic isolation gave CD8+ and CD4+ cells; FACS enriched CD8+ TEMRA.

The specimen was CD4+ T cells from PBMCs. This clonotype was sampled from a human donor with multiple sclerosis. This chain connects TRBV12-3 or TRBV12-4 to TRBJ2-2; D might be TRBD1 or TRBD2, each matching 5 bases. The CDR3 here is CASSIRDPNTGELFF. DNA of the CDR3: TGTGCCAGCAGTATCCGGGACCCCAACACCGGGGAGCTGTTTTTT.